The subject of this entry is one T cell receptor (beta chain). Its cognate antigen is unknown. The junction does not match germline at one end; this may be a read error. The entry originates in a study of cytomegalovirus exposure and HLA in healthy donors. Regarding the study as a whole: Among TCR beta chains of equal frequency, HLA-associated ones were more clonally expanded in a later analysis. Donor immune exposure was known only as CMV serostatus. The study labeled 150 to 200 TCR beta chains cytomegalovirus-associated.

The CDR3 sequence is 14 residues long. Germline V gives CDR1 MNHNY, CDR2 SVGAGI (reference sequence). Use of 60 Vbeta and 13 Jbeta primers characterized the PCR. Some clones are missing from TCRdb's copy, which holds only in-frame ones; the method was immunoSEQ multiplex PCR. In the table there are tens of thousands of clones, roughly 73% of which are singletons. The rearrangement uses TRBV6-6 and TRBJ1-2; 8 bases are a match to TRBD1. The sequence derives from a woman aged 35 to 49 in good health and CMV-seropositive. The source material was PBMCs. CDR3 DNA sequence: TGTGCCGGCAGCCCGGGACAGGATTTGCATGGCTACACCTTC. It codes for CAGSPGQDLHGYTF.